This TCR beta chain was obtained from a study of blood T cell repertoires in COVID-19. On the study more broadly: From the United States, Italy and Spain came samples of acute and convalescent COVID-19. The cDNA or gDNA used as material had been derived from T cells, B-cell-depleted T cells, or PBMCs.

The trim removed 3 bases at V and 3 bases at J, leaving 1 base unmatched. This CDR3 spans 13 amino acids. Clones were sequenced by immunoSEQ multiplex PCR, and TCRdb holds only the in-frame ones, with some missing. The sample has roughly 90,000 clones; about 92% are singletons. The receptor was derived from a man over 45 with acute or convalescent COVID-19. The chain uses TRBV12-3 or TRBV12-4 and TRBJ2-7, with 8 bases aligning to TRBD1. Input material: peripheral blood. CDR3 loop: CASSLGQVYEQYF. The CDR3 DNA sequence: TGTGCCAGCAGTTTGGGACAGGTCTACGAGCAGTACTTC.